This T cell receptor beta chain was recorded in a study of T cell changes during pregnancy in multiple sclerosis. The CDR3 totals 15 residues. Germline V gene data show CDR1 as SEHNR and CDR2 as FQNEAQ (reference sequence). With respect to this clone: One end of the junction fails to match germline, which may point to a read error.

Profiling relied on immunoSEQ multiplex PCR, and the TCRdb table lists in-frame clones only, not all of them. Of more than 20,000 clones listed, about 93% are singletons. This rearrangement joins TRBV7-9 to TRBJ1-1, with 7 bases matching TRBD1. Sequencing used CD8+ T cells from peripheral blood mononuclear cells, obtained in the third trimester of pregnancy. This clonotype originated in a female donor with multiple sclerosis, enrolled in a pregnancy study. CDR3 sequence (DNA): TGTGCCAGCAGCTCAGCCGGGACAGTGAATACTGAAGCTTTCTTT. Translating gives CASSSAGTVNTEAFF.